This TCR beta chain was retrieved from a study of T-cell reconstitution after alpha-beta-depleted transplantation in children. The CDR3 is made up of 17 amino acids. V gave up 3 bases and J gave up 4 bases; unmatched junction bases: 5. CDR1 LGHDT and CDR2 YNNKEL come from the germline V gene (reference sequence). A TCRbeta library incorporating unique molecular identifiers was prepared. TCRdb itself ran the PCR reads through MiXCR, one entry per CDR3 protein. The sample shows just under 350,000 distinct CDR3 sequences, 15% to 20% of them seen only once. This clonotype was seen only a few times. Its antigen is as yet unknown. Study-level results: Alpha-beta T cells about two months after transplant reportedly derived from several hundred expanded graft clones. Newly made T cells mostly supplied T-cell counts and diversity one year after transplant. Diversity of TCRbeta at day 60 was high in some patients, arising from surviving recipient T cells and thymic progenitors.

The receptor comes from a male patient between 2 and 10 years old who had a stem cell transplant for acute lymphoblastic leukemia, so the T cells may come from the graft donor. The chain joins TRBV3-1 to TRBJ2-1; TRBD2 aligns across 14 bases. The source material was PBMCs, mostly from graft donor cells, sampled 360 days after TCRalphabeta/CD19-depleted stem cell transplant. In nucleotides, the CDR3 is TGTGCCAGCAGCCAGGGACTAGCGGGAGTACGGTACAATGAGCAGTTCTTC. Protein sequence: CASSQGLAGVRYNEQFF.